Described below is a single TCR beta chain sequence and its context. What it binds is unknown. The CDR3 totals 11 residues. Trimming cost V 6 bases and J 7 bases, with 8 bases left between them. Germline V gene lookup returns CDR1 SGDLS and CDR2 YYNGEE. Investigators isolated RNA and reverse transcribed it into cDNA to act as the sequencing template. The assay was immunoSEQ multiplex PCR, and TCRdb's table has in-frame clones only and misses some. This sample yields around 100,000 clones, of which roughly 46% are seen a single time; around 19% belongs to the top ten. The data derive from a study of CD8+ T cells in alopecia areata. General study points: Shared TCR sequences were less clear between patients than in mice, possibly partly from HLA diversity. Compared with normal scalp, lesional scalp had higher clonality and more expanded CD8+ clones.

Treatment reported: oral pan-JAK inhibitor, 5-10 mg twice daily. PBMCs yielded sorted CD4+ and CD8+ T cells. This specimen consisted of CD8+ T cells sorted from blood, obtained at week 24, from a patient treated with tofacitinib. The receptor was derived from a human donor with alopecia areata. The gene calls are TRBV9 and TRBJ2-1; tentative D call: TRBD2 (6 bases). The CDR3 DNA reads TGTGCCAGCAAGGGAGGTAATGAGCAGTTCTTC. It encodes CASKGGNEQFF.